The sequence of this T cell receptor beta chain was determined in a study of blood T cell repertoires in COVID-19. Study in general: COVID-19 samples, acute and convalescent, were from the United States, Italy and Spain.

Authors' analysis steps: Amplification of reference gene primers was used by the study to estimate nucleated cell counts. Clones were read by immunoSEQ multiplex PCR, and TCRdb kept only the in-frame ones, dropping some. V and J calls and clone size come straight from that table; D and trimming were deduced from the DNA. This table holds 250,000 to 350,000 clones, around 82% found once. Germline-derived CDR1 and CDR2 are MNHEY and SVGAGI. The V gene end was trimmed by 11 bases and the J gene end by 7 bases; junction bases not matched to a gene: 8. The CDR3 has 14 residues. The rearrangement joins TRBV6-5 to TRBJ1-4; TRBD1 agrees at 12 bases. The sequenced sample consisted of peripheral blood. The TCR originated in a person aged 65-85 years with COVID-19, enrolled during active disease. The CDR3 sequence is CAAGTGGKGEKLFF. In DNA form, the CDR3 reads TGTGCCGCCGGGACAGGGGGCAAGGGTGAAAAACTGTTTTTT.